This TCR beta chain was recorded in a study of blood T cell repertoires in COVID-19. Study at large: Acute-phase and convalescent COVID-19 samples originated in the United States, Italy and Spain.

Trimming cost V 3 bases and J 2 bases; bases outside gene matches: 8. From germline, CDR1 is SGHRS and CDR2 YFSETQ. The CDR3 runs to 16 residues. Assay: immunoSEQ multiplex PCR; the TCRdb copy retains only in-frame clones and omits some. The sample has 55,000 to 75,000 clones, roughly 91% seen once. This rearrangement joins TRBV5-1 to TRBJ1-1; TRBD1 aligns across 9 bases. This clonotype originated in a man aged 60 to 75 with acute or convalescent COVID-19. The sample consisted of peripheral blood. The DNA for the CDR3 is TGCGCCAGCAGCTGGGACAGGGAAAACCTAAACACTGAAGCTTTCTTT. It codes for CASSWDRENLNTEAFF. Full variable domain (rest looked up from reference TRBV5-1 and TRBJ1-1): KAGVTQTPRYLIKTRGQQVTLSCSPISGHRSVSWYQQTPGQGLQFLFEYFSETQRNKGNFPGRFSGRQFSNSRSEMNVSTLELGDSALYLCASSWDRENLNTEAFFGQGTRLTVV.